A selection of T cell receptor beta chains follows, all from one sample in a study of T-cell reconstitution after alpha-beta-depleted transplantation in children. One entry per CDR3 protein, called by TCRdb with MiXCR from the PCR reads. The sample lists around 670,000 distinct CDR3 sequences, approximately 14% occurring once. The sample in question was PBMCs, obtained before TCRalphabeta/CD19-depleted stem cell transplant. Receptors originate from a girl aged 2-15 years with congenital amegakaryocytic thrombocytopenia, due to receive a stem cell transplant. Each CDR3 is given with its conserved first and last residue. Fields, in order: J gene, D gene, clone size, V gene, CDR3 protein, CDR3 DNA. The D gene is left open where the match is weak. Only some rows state a clone size, as once, few, many or a class for expanded clones.

J gene: TRBJ2-7
D gene: -
clone size: many
V gene: TRBV27
CDR3 protein: CASSFSGLNYEQYF
CDR3 DNA: TGTGCCAGCAGTTTTTCAGGACTCAACTACGAGCAGTACTTC

J gene: TRBJ2-5
D gene: -
clone size: -
V gene: TRBV7-7
CDR3 protein: CASSLGLDVGDETQYF
CDR3 DNA: TGTGCCAGCAGCTTAGGGTTGGATGTTGGCGATGAGACCCAGTACTTC

J gene: TRBJ2-7
D gene: -
clone size: once
V gene: TRBV12-3/TRBV12-4
CDR3 protein: CASSFGGVVFYEQYF
CDR3 DNA: TGTGCCAGCAGTTTTGGGGGAGTGGTTTTCTACGAGCAGTACTTC

J gene: TRBJ2-1
D gene: -
clone size: -
V gene: TRBV5-1
CDR3 protein: CASTLKPDGFSYNEQFF
CDR3 DNA: TGCGCCAGCACCTTAAAACCCGACGGATTCTCCTACAATGAGCAGTTCTTC

J gene: TRBJ1-4
D gene: -
clone size: -
V gene: TRBV28
CDR3 protein: CFREKLFF
CDR3 DNA: TGTTTTCGGGAAAAACTGTTTTTT

J gene: TRBJ2-1
D gene: TRBD2
clone size: -
V gene: TRBV5-1
CDR3 protein: CASSATSGRVDNEQFF
CDR3 DNA: TGCGCCAGCAGCGCCACTAGCGGGAGGGTCGACAATGAGCAGTTCTTC

J gene: TRBJ1-3
D gene: -
clone size: few
V gene: TRBV29-1
CDR3 protein: CSARNRLSGNTIYF
CDR3 DNA: TGCAGCGCCCGAAACAGGCTCTCTGGAAACACCATATATTTT

J gene: TRBJ2-1
D gene: TRBD2
clone size: many
V gene: TRBV7-2
CDR3 protein: CARGASGKYEQFF
CDR3 DNA: TGTGCCAGGGGGGCTAGCGGGAAGTATGAGCAGTTCTTC

J gene: TRBJ2-3
D gene: TRBD2
clone size: -
V gene: TRBV12-3/TRBV12-4
CDR3 protein: CAITREGRDTQYF
CDR3 DNA: TGTGCCATCACGCGGGAGGGCCGGGATACGCAGTATTTT

J gene: TRBJ2-7
D gene: -
clone size: many
V gene: TRBV7-9
CDR3 protein: CASSFPASSYEQYF
CDR3 DNA: TGTGCCAGCAGCTTCCCTGCGAGCTCCTACGAGCAGTACTTC

J gene: TRBJ2-7
D gene: -
clone size: -
V gene: TRBV4-1
CDR3 protein: CASSQREGGSYEQYF
CDR3 DNA: TGCGCCAGCAGCCAACGAGAGGGGGGTTCCTACGAGCAGTACTTC

J gene: TRBJ2-2
D gene: -
clone size: once
V gene: TRBV7-6
CDR3 protein: CASSLEGGVHTGELFF
CDR3 DNA: TGTGCCAGCAGCTTAGAGGGTGGCGTCCACACCGGGGAGCTGTTTTTT

J gene: TRBJ2-1
D gene: -
clone size: many
V gene: TRBV7-6
CDR3 protein: CASSLAGGVFNEQFF
CDR3 DNA: TGTGCCAGCAGCTTAGCGGGGGGCGTTTTTAATGAGCAGTTCTTC

J gene: TRBJ2-2
D gene: -
clone size: few
V gene: TRBV5-1
CDR3 protein: CASKISSGPRGELFF
CDR3 DNA: TGCGCCAGCAAAATCTCCTCCGGGCCCCGCGGGGAGCTGTTTTTT

J gene: TRBJ2-1
D gene: TRBD2
clone size: few
V gene: TRBV20-1
CDR3 protein: CSAIVLSGRGRDNEQFF
CDR3 DNA: TGCAGTGCTATTGTGCTAAGCGGGAGGGGACGGGACAATGAGCAGTTCTTC

J gene: TRBJ2-7
D gene: TRBD1
clone size: many
V gene: TRBV29-1
CDR3 protein: CSVEVADRAYEQYF
CDR3 DNA: TGCAGCGTTGAAGTAGCGGACAGGGCCTACGAGCAGTACTTC

J gene: TRBJ1-2
D gene: -
clone size: few
V gene: TRBV15
CDR3 protein: CATSPGAANYGYTF
CDR3 DNA: TGTGCCACCAGTCCGGGAGCGGCAAACTATGGCTACACCTTC

J gene: TRBJ2-7
D gene: TRBD2
clone size: -
V gene: TRBV4-1
CDR3 protein: CASSQSGLAGPLEQYF
CDR3 DNA: TGCGCCAGCAGCCAATCAGGACTAGCGGGACCCCTCGAGCAGTACTTC

J gene: TRBJ2-2
D gene: TRBD1
clone size: many
V gene: TRBV5-1
CDR3 protein: CASGGQTNTGELFF
CDR3 DNA: TGCGCCAGCGGGGGACAGACAAACACCGGGGAGCTGTTTTTT

J gene: TRBJ2-4
D gene: TRBD2
clone size: many
V gene: TRBV12-3/TRBV12-4
CDR3 protein: CASSPHREGLSKNIQYF
CDR3 DNA: TGTGCCAGCAGTCCCCATCGGGAGGGCCTATCCAAAAACATTCAGTACTTC

J gene: TRBJ2-1
D gene: -
clone size: -
V gene: TRBV6-6
CDR3 protein: CASSYEGNEQFF
CDR3 DNA: TGTGCCAGCAGTTATGAGGGCAATGAGCAGTTCTTC

J gene: TRBJ2-1
D gene: -
clone size: many
V gene: TRBV29-1
CDR3 protein: CSVEFSGSEQFF
CDR3 DNA: TGCAGCGTTGAATTTTCGGGTAGCGAGCAGTTCTTC

J gene: TRBJ2-6
D gene: -
clone size: few
V gene: TRBV10-2
CDR3 protein: CASSDTTAGANVLTF
CDR3 DNA: TGCGCCAGCAGTGATACTACTGCTGGGGCCAACGTCCTGACTTTC

J gene: TRBJ2-7
D gene: -
clone size: many
V gene: TRBV18
CDR3 protein: CASSPERVRNEQYF
CDR3 DNA: TGTGCCAGCTCACCAGAGCGGGTCCGGAACGAGCAGTACTTC

J gene: TRBJ1-1
D gene: -
clone size: many
V gene: TRBV5-1
CDR3 protein: CASSPRENTEAFF
CDR3 DNA: TGCGCCAGCAGCCCGCGCGAAAACACTGAAGCTTTCTTT

J gene: TRBJ2-3
D gene: TRBD2
clone size: many
V gene: TRBV5-1
CDR3 protein: CASRLTSGTDTQYF
CDR3 DNA: TGCGCCAGCAGATTGACTAGCGGCACAGATACGCAGTATTTT

J gene: TRBJ2-5
D gene: -
clone size: many
V gene: TRBV20-1
CDR3 protein: CSASRRHEMQETQYF
CDR3 DNA: TGCAGTGCCAGTCGGCGACACGAGATGCAAGAGACCCAGTACTTC

J gene: TRBJ2-1
D gene: -
clone size: -
V gene: TRBV5-5
CDR3 protein: CASSWAPLPYNEQFF
CDR3 DNA: TGTGCCAGCAGCTGGGCGCCCTTGCCCTACAATGAGCAGTTCTTC

J gene: TRBJ2-7
D gene: -
clone size: many
V gene: TRBV12-3/TRBV12-4
CDR3 protein: CASSPGLSYEQYF
CDR3 DNA: TGTGCCAGCAGTCCGGGACTTTCCTACGAGCAGTACTTC